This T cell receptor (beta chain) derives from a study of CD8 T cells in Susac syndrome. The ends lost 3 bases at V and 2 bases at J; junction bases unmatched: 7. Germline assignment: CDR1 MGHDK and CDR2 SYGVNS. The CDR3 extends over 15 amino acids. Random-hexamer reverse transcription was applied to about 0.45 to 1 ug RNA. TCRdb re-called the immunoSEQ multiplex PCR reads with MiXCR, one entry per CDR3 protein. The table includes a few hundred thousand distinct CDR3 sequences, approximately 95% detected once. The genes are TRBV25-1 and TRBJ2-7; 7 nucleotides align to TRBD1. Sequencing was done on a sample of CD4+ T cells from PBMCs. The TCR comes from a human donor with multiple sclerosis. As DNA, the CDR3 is TGTGCCAGCAGTGACCCTCGGACAGGAACCTACGAGCAGTACTTC. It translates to CASSDPRTGTYEQYF.